Listed below are T cell receptor beta chains from one sample, sequenced in a study of cytomegalovirus exposure and HLA in healthy donors. The protocol was immunoSEQ multiplex PCR, while the TCRdb copy is restricted to in-frame clones and leaves out a portion. The sample includes some 120,000 clones, about 80% seen only once; the top ten take approximately 10%. Sequencing was done on a sample of PBMCs. These receptors were taken from a man aged 25-45 years in good health and CMV-seropositive. Each CDR3 is given with its conserved first and last residue. The order of the fields is V gene, D gene, clone size, J gene, CDR3 protein, CDR3 DNA. The D gene is left open where the match is weak. Clone sizes are given selectively: once, few, many, or a class where the clone is expanded.

TRBV18,NA,NA,TRBJ2-6,CASSSQGRGANVLTF,TGTGCCAGCTCATCGCAGGGGCGAGGGGCCAACGTCCTGACTTTC
TRBV28,TRBD2,few,TRBJ2-3,CASGLTSGGADTQYF,TGTGCCAGCGGACTGACTAGCGGGGGCGCAGATACGCAGTATTTT
TRBV9,NA,NA,TRBJ2-7,CASGLGSSSYEQYF,TGTGCCAGCGGCTTGGGCTCAAGCTCCTACGAGCAGTACTTC
TRBV4-1,NA,NA,TRBJ2-6,CASSPRDTSSGANVLTF,TGCGCCAGCAGCCCTCGGGACACCAGCTCTGGGGCCAACGTCCTGACTTTC
TRBV5-1,NA,NA,TRBJ2-5,CASSLVGGALFEETQYF,TGCGCCAGCAGCTTGGTGGGGGGGGCGCTTTTCGAGGAGACCCAGTACTTC
TRBV29-1,NA,once,TRBJ1-1,CSVVGEGIGEAFF,TGCAGCGTTGTAGGGGAAGGGATCGGTGAAGCTTTCTTT
TRBV19,NA,once,TRBJ1-3,CASRTGSAGNTIYF,TGTGCCAGTAGAACAGGGAGCGCTGGAAACACCATATATTTT
TRBV4-1,TRBD2,NA,TRBJ2-5,CASSQDSGLAGVETQYF,TGCGCCAGCAGCCAAGATTCGGGACTAGCGGGGGTGGAGACCCAGTACTTC
TRBV7-6,NA,NA,TRBJ2-7,CASSLGGNSYEQYF,TGTGCCAGCAGCTTAGGGGGCAACTCCTACGAGCAGTACTTC
TRBV29-1,NA,NA,TRBJ2-7,CSVEIRGYEQYF,TGCAGCGTTGAGATTAGAGGCTACGAGCAGTACTTC
TRBV6-5,TRBD1,NA,TRBJ2-2,CASRSRTGRRELFF,TGTGCCAGCAGGTCAAGGACAGGGCGTAGGGAGCTGTTTTTT
TRBV4-1,NA,NA,TRBJ2-7,CASSHLDTAYEQYF,TGCGCCAGCAGCCACCTTGACACGGCCTACGAGCAGTACTTC
TRBV29-1,NA,NA,TRBJ2-6,CSVYDTSGANVLTF,TGCAGCGTTTATGACACCTCTGGGGCCAACGTCCTGACTTTC
TRBV10-3,TRBD2,NA,TRBJ2-3,CANSIAGGRTDTQYF,TGTGCCAACTCAATAGCGGGGGGTCGCACAGATACGCAGTATTTT
TRBV7-2,TRBD1,NA,TRBJ1-3,CASSPPTGHRNTIYF,TGTGCCAGCAGCCCGCCGACAGGGCATAGGAACACCATATATTTT
TRBV11-2,TRBD1,once,TRBJ1-2,CASSVTSRGDYGYTF,TGTGCCAGCAGCGTCACCAGCAGGGGGGACTATGGCTACACCTTC